The entry that follows covers one T cell receptor (beta chain) sequence. Which antigen it targets is not known. Per-base qualities were not stored, and no clone one base away is much larger. The data were taken from a study of shared clonotypes between healthy human individuals (dated by TCRdb to 2019 to 2021). Looking at the study overall: The cohort comprised a couple of women and a few men aged 18 to 49 years. Between about 0.94 and 8.9 billion PBMCs per donor were obtained by leukapheresis. To estimate repertoire size and how much clonotypes are shared between individuals, the study performed deep sequencing of blood TCR repertoires from a handful of healthy adults. Different laboratories and diverse techniques were used to prepare libraries and sequence TCR repertoires, to increase sequencing depth and limit assay-specific biases. For each donor, CD4 naive and CD4 memory were each given three plates, CD8 naive was given two plates, and CD8 memory was given one plate. Study-wide findings and limitations: Pairwise subsampling indicated that sequencing depth was expected to affect the degree of clonotype sharing among donors. Compared with non-shared clonotypes, clonotypes shared by all four sorted-subset donors had higher generation probabilities. About 5% of naive CD4, roughly 3.5% of naive CD8, 2.3% of memory CD4, and about 0.4% of memory CD8 clonotypes were shared across several donors. Naive subsets generally had larger estimated clonotype richness than memory subsets. Because the study included only a small number of donors, the genetic and exposure-history diversity represented was limited. Even with the large sequencing depth, rarefaction of the sorted-subset datasets indicated that sequencing was incomplete. Sampling was restricted to blood, and TCR repertoires in tissues likely differ from the TCR repertoires found in blood.

From cysteine to phenylalanine, the CDR3 is 20 amino acids long. The retained sequence is limited to the CDR3, 60 bases, with the frame set at the first base. Healthy HIV-negative adults with no recently reported acute infections or vaccinations were included as donors. All donors were Caucasian adults living in Nashville, Tennessee, USA. CD4+ T cells were enriched by magnetic negative selection, after which naive cells were positively selected on CD45RA and the negative fraction was taken as the memory subset. Blood was obtained by leukapheresis, after which PBMCs were separated by Ficoll-Histopaque density gradient centrifugation and cryopreserved in liquid nitrogen vapor phase. Analytical flow cytometry was used to check the purity and quantity of every magnetically sorted T cell population. Genomic DNA was isolated from every sorted fraction and measured by UV absorbance on a Nanodrop 2000c.

Using the deep immunoSEQ assay, TCR CDR3 regions were amplified from genomic DNA by multiplex PCR. Genomic DNA extracted from each cell subset was distributed evenly over all wells of several immunoSEQ 96-well plates, and each plate served as one replicate. For sorted subsets, each replicate PCR was loaded with about 200 ng genomic DNA, equivalent to roughly 30,000 T cell genomes. The purified libraries were quantified using a Qubit 3.0 fluorometer, sized with a Bioanalyzer 2100, and then quantified again using the KAPA Library Quantification kit. A separate single-read 150-cycle Illumina NextSeq 550 flow cell was used to sequence each immunoSEQ 96-well plate. Regarding the original processing steps: Because the immunoSEQ output held only junctional sequences and lacked quality scores, the filtering could not match the filtering applied to full-length reads. Sequences were annotated with PyIR, a Python wrapper for IgBLAST v1.9, and V/J genes and CDR3 were assigned using IMGT germline references. Reads were filtered out if the reads had weak V/J assignments (E-value above 1e-6), no CDR3, stop codons, out-of-frame junctions, or ambiguous translated residues. V3J clonotypes were defined as sequences sharing an identical inferred V gene, J gene, and CDR3 amino acid sequence. To compute the percentage overlap between repertoires, the number of shared unique clonotypes was divided by the size of the smaller repertoire. RTK rarefaction, the Chao1 estimator, and Recon v2.1 estimates of unobserved clonotypes were used to assess repertoire richness. For all TCRbeta clonotypes obtained by the gDNA method from four donors, generation probabilities were computed with OLGA. The clones in this table, taken by TCRdb from immuneACCESS, are in-frame only. Not every clone is retained; where verified, under half of the shortfall comes from an unresolved V gene, and the cause of the rest is unknown. The D gene and trimming were derived from the DNA, and the V and J assignments and clone size from that table. The sample table shows millions of clones, and over 85% are seen once. Of the sample, 0.14% is held by the ten largest clones.

Sequences were obtained from naive CD4+ T cells sorted from blood. The sample's cell subset or site label, in plain terms: CD45RA+ positively selected. This TCR was recovered from a man younger than 35 in good health. The V and J segments used are TRBV21-1 and TRBJ1-3; the table assigns TRBD1, which was not confirmed against the DNA. TRBV21-1 is tagged as a pseudogene. The sequence in DNA is TGTGCCAGCAGCAATGGGTGGCAGGGGTCCGAAACTAGCTCTGGAAACACCATATATTTT. This is translated as CASSNGWQGSETSSGNTIYF.